This T cell receptor beta chain was identified during a study of prognosis after radiotherapy for stage I lung cancer. The study amplified the TCR beta CDR3 region from genomic DNA. This amplification was carried out by two rounds of multiplex PCR. Primers specific to each TRBV and TRBJ gene drove first-round PCR. A single record per CDR3 protein comes from TCRdb applying MiXCR to the multiplex PCR reads. Here the sample spans approximately 13,000 distinct CDR3 sequences, approximately 30% being singletons. Points from the study as a whole: Compared with a median of 10,088 beforehand, unique TCR clone counts dropped to about 7,000 after stereotactic body radiation therapy.

This clonotype was seen ten or more times. No antigen is known for it. The starting material was PBMCs, obtained before or after stereotactic body radiation therapy (not recorded which). The clonotype comes from a donor aged 50 or older with non-small cell lung cancer.

CDR3 sequence: CASSEGTGGYTF. In nucleotides, the CDR3 is TGTGCCAGCAGTGAGGGGACAGGCGGATACACCTTC. This chain links TRBV2 with TRBJ1-2; 8 bases match TRBD1. The length of the CDR3 is 12 residues. Germline V gives CDR1 SNHLY, CDR2 FYNNEI. J was trimmed by 11 bases and V by 3 bases; bases with no gene match: 5.